The sequence of this TCR delta chain was determined in a study of Vδ1+ human thymocytes. Study-level findings and limits: Approximately 20% of thymic delta-chain sequences were Vdelta2, with few Vdelta3, unlike blood Vdelta1+ controls. TRG sequences recurred across donors, whereas TRD sequences stayed essentially private. Thymic TRG and TRD repertoires appeared highly polyclonal.

The template was reverse-transcribed extracted RNA. CDR3 amplicons came from multiplex PCR with pooled V-gene forward and constant-region reverse primers. TCRdb ran CATT on the multiplex PCR reads. This sample yields roughly 25,000 delta-chain clones, of which 6% to 8% are seen a single time; around 1% belongs to the top ten. In germline, CDR1 is TSWWSYY, CDR2 QGS. There are 21 residues in the CDR3. With 3 bases removed from V and 2 bases from J, the gap between germline ends came to 31 bases. Comment on this clone: Its antigen remains unidentified.

Alphabeta T cells were depleted, then CD3+ Vdelta1+ Vdelta2- thymocytes were FACS-sorted. Vdelta1+ thymocyte sorts reached between roughly 98% and 99.6% purity. The sequenced material came from Vdelta1+ gamma-delta thymocytes from the thymus. Subset described: FACS-sorted CD3+ TCRalphabeta- TCRVdelta1+ TCRVdelta2- thymocytes. The rearrangement uses TRDV1 and TRDJ1; perhaps D is TRDD2 or TRDD3 (9 bases each). This TCR was recovered from a girl under three years old who had congenital heart surgery. The CDR3 bases are TGTGCTCTTGGGGAGGCCTTCCTACCGCACTACTGGGGGACCTTTACCGATAAACTCATCTTT. It translates to CALGEAFLPHYWGTFTDKLIF.